This T cell receptor beta chain came from a study of cytomegalovirus exposure and HLA in healthy donors. Study-wide results and caveats: Likely technical artifact: a cluster of highly shared sequence variants.

In regard to this clone: Its antigen is unidentified.

The study ran its PCR with 60 Vbeta and 13 Jbeta primers. In the study's own analysis: Later, 65 million to 85 million unique TCR beta chains were counted in an analysis, and around 11 million of them were shared. The table came from immunoSEQ multiplex PCR; TCRdb's copy has only in-frame clones and leaves some out. V and J calls and clone size are as listed in that table; D and trimming were resolved from the DNA. This table has some 110,000 clones, about 79% appearing once. V was trimmed by 0 bases and J by 5 bases, leaving 14 bases between them. Germline V gene data show CDR1 as MGHRA and CDR2 as YSYEKL. CDR3 length equals 16 residues. At the time of sampling, donors were nominally healthy, though unrecorded immune exposures were likely.

The rearrangement uses TRBV4-1 and TRBJ1-5, with D uncertain. Sequencing was performed on PBMCs. This clonotype was sampled from a man aged 45 to 65 in good health and CMV-seronegative. DNA for the CDR3: TGCGCCAGCAGCCAAGATTACCAAACGGAGGATCAGCCCCAGCATTTT. It specifies CASSQDYQTEDQPQHF.